What follows are 6 T cell receptor beta chains derived from one specimen sequenced in a study of control samples from healthy donors and cancer patients. Sequencing was performed with immunoSEQ multiplex PCR; in TCRdb, only in-frame clones are kept and a portion is missing. The sample shows 130,000 or so clones, 92% of them seen only once. The sequenced sample was blood. Receptors originate from a woman between 50 and 59 years old in good health.

The V call is TRBV18, the J call TRBJ1-1, with TRBD1 matching 10 bases. V lost 3 bases and J lost 6; bases outside the gene matches: 7. The CDR3 loop spans 15 amino acids. The germline V gene has CDR1 KGHSH and CDR2 LQKENI. The CDR3 is CASSPTGGEISEAFF. For the CDR3, the DNA is TGTGCCAGCTCACCGACAGGGGGCGAAATCTCTGAAGCTTTCTTT.

This chain links TRBV14 with TRBJ2-1; TRBD2 aligns across 10 bases. Germline V lookup: CDR1 SGHDN, CDR2 FVKESK. V lost 4 bases, J lost 8 bases, and 8 bases stayed unmatched. This CDR3 is built from 15 residues. CDR3 amino acids: CASSLGLAGVYEQFF. DNA for the CDR3: TGTGCCAGCAGCCTTGGCCTAGCGGGAGTATATGAGCAGTTCTTC.

The chain recombines TRBV5-4 with TRBJ2-1, with 7 bases that match TRBD2. Trimming took 3 bases from V and 0 from J; bases not matched to a gene: 12. CDR3 length: 18 amino acids. Germline CDR1 is SGHNT and CDR2 is YYREEE (reference sequence). CDR3 residues: CASSSGGAGAGSYNEQFF. Written as DNA, the CDR3 is TGTGCCAGCAGCTCGGGGGGTGCGGGAGCGGGCTCCTACAATGAGCAGTTCTTC.

This CDR3 reads CASSKTVPPNTGELFF. The CDR3 DNA sequence: TGTGCCAGCAGCAAGACAGTGCCGCCGAACACCGGGGAGCTGTTTTTT. V usage is TRBV14 and J usage is TRBJ2-2, with D perhaps TRBD1 (5 bases). Germline V CDR1 and CDR2: SGHDN, FVKESK. The CDR3 spans 16 residues. Trimming cost V 5 bases and J 0 bases, with 13 bases left between them.

Written as DNA, the CDR3 is TGCGCCACCCCCTCATTATATGGCTACACCTTC. Translation gives CATPSLYGYTF. This sequence joins TRBV5-1 and TRBJ1-2; D call uncertain. The CDR3 sequence is 11 residues long. CDR1 and CDR2 from the germline V gene are SGHRS and YFSETQ. Trimming pared 9 bases from V and 5 bases from J, leaving 11 bases between.

The genes are TRBV12-3 or TRBV12-4 and TRBJ1-1; no reliable D call. This CDR3 has 12 residues. The V gene lost 4 bases and the J gene lost 11 bases, with 14 bases spanning the gap. CDR3 region: CASSSPAIGAFF. The CDR3, as DNA: TGTGCCAGCAGTTCTCCCGCCATTGGGGCTTTCTTT.